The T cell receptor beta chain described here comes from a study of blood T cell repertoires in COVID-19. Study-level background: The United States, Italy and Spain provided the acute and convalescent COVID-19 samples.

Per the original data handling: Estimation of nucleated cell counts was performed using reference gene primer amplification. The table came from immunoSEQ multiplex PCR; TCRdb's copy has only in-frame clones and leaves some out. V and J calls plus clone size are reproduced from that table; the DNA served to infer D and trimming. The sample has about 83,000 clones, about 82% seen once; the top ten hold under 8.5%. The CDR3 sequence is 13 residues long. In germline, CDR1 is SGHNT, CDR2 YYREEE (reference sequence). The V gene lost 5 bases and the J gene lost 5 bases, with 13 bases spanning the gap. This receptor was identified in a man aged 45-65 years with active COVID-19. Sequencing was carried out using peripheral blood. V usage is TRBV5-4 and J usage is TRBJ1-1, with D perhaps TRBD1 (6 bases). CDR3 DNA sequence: TGTGCCAGCAGTTCGGGGGGCCGGACTGAAGCTTTCTTT. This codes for CASSSGGRTEAFF.